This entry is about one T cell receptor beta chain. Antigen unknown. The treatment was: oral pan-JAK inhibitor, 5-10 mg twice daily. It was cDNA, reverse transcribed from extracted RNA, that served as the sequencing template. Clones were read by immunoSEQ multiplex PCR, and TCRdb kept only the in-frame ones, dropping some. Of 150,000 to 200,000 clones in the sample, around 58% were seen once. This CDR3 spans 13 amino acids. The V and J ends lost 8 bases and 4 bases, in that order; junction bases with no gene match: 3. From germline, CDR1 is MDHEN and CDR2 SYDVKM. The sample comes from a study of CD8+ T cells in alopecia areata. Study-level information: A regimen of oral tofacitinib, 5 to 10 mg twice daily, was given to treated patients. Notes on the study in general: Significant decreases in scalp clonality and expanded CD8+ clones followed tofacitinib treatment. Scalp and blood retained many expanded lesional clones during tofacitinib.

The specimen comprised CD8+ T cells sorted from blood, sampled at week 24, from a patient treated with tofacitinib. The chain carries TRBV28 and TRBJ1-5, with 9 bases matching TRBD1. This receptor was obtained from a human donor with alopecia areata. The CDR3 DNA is TGTGCCAGCGACGGGACAGGGAATCAGCCCCAGCATTTT. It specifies CASDGTGNQPQHF.